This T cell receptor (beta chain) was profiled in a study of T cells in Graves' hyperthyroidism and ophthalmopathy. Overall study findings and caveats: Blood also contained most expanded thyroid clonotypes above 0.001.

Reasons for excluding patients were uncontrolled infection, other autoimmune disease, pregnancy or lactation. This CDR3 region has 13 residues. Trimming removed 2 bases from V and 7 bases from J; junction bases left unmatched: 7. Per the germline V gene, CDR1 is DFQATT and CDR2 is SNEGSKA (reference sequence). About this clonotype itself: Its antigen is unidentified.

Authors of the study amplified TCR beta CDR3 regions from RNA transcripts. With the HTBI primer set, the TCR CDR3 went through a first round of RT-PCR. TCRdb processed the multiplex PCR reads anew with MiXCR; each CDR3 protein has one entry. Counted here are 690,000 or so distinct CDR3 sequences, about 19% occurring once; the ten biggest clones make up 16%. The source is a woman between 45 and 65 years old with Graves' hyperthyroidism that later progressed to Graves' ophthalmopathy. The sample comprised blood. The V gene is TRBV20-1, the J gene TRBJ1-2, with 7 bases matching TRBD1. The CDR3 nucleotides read TGCAGTGCTAGACGACAGGGTCAAAGTGGCTACACCTTC. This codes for CSARRQGQSGYTF.